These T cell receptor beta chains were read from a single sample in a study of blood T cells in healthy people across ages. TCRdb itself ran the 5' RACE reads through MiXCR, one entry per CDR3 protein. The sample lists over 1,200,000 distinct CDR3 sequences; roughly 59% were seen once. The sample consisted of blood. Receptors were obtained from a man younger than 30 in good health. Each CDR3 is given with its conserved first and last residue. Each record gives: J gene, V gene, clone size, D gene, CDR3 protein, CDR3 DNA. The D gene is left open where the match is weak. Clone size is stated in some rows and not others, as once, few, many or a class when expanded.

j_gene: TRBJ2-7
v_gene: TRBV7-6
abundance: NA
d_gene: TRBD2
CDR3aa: CASSTGGLAGGRSYEQYF
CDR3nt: TGTGCCAGCAGCACCGGGGGACTAGCGGGAGGCCGCTCCTACGAGCAGTACTTC

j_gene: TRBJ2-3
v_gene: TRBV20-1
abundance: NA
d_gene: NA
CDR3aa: CSARDSGPDTQYF
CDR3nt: TGCAGTGCTAGAGATTCGGGACCAGATACGCAGTATTTT

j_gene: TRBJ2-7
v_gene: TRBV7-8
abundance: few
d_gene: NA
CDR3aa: CASSLDRAVYEQYF
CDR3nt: TGTGCCAGCAGCTTAGACCGGGCCGTATACGAGCAGTACTTC

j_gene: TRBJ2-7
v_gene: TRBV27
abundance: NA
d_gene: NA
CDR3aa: CASSLPPTGSSYEQYF
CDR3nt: TGTGCCAGCAGTCTTCCCCCGACAGGATCCTCCTACGAGCAGTACTTC

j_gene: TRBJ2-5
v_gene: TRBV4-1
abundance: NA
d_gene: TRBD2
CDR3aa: CASSPTPLGSGSNEQYF
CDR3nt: TGCGCCAGCAGCCCCACCCCGTTGGGTAGCGGGAGCAATGAGCAGTACTTC

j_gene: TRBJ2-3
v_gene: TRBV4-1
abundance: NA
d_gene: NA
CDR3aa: CASSRIRDSRTDTQYF
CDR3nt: TGCGCCAGCAGCCGCATCCGGGACTCGCGCACAGATACGCAGTATTTT

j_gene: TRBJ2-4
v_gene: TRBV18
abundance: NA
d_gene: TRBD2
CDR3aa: CASSPATGGTQNIQYF
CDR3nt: TGTGCCAGCTCACCAGCGACCGGGGGGACCCAAAACATTCAGTACTTC

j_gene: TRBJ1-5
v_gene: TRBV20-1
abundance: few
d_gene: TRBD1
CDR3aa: CSANQGAGNNQPQHF
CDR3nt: TGCAGTGCAAACCAGGGGGCCGGGAACAATCAGCCCCAGCATTTT

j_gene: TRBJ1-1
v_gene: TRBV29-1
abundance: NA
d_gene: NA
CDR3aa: CSVAGRHGRGVLNTEAFF
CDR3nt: TGCAGCGTTGCGGGGAGGCATGGCAGGGGAGTTTTGAACACTGAAGCTTTCTTT

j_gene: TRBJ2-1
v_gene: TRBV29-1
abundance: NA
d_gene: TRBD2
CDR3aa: CSATSGRTYNEQFF
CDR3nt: TGCAGCGCGACTAGCGGGAGGACTTACAATGAGCAGTTCTTC

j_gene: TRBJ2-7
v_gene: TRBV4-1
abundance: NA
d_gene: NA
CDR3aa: CASRLGGGRNYEQYF
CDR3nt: TGCGCCAGCAGGCTCGGTGGGGGGCGCAACTACGAGCAGTACTTC

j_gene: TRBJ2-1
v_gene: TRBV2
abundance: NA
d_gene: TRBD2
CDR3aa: CASRGKTSGRGEQFF
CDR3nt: TGTGCCAGCCGGGGAAAAACTAGCGGGAGGGGTGAGCAGTTCTTC

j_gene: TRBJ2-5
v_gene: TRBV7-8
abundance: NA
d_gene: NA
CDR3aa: CASSLRTGKLPETQYF
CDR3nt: TGTGCCAGCAGCTTAAGAACAGGGAAGTTACCAGAGACCCAGTACTTC

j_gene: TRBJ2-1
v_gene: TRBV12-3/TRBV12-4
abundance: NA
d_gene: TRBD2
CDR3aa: CASSRGKREGSYNEQFF
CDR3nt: TGTGCCAGCAGTAGAGGGAAACGGGAGGGCTCCTACAATGAGCAGTTCTTC

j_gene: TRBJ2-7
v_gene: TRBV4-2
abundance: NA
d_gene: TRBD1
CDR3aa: CASSPHDGQGYEQYF
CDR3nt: TGTGCCAGCAGCCCGCACGACGGACAGGGCTACGAGCAGTACTTC

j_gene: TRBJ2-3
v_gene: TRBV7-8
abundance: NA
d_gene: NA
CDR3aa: CASSLRPLSTDTQYF
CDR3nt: TGTGCCAGCAGCTTAAGGCCCCTGAGCACAGATACGCAGTATTTT

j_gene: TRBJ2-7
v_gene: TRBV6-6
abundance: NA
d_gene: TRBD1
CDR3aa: CASSHRDRPYEQYF
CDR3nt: TGTGCCAGCAGTCACCGGGACAGACCCTACGAGCAGTACTTC

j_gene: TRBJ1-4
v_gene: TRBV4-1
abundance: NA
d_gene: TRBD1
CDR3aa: CASRQQGVASNEKLFF
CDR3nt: TGCGCCAGCAGACAACAGGGGGTTGCATCTAATGAAAAACTGTTTTTT

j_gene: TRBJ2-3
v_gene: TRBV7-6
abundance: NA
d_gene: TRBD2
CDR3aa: CASSLVGLADTDTQYF
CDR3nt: TGTGCCAGCAGCTTAGTTGGTCTAGCGGACACAGATACGCAGTATTTT

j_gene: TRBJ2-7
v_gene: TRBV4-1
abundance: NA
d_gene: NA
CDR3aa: CASSHTSGTYEQYF
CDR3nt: TGCGCCAGCAGCCACACCAGTGGGACCTACGAGCAGTACTTC

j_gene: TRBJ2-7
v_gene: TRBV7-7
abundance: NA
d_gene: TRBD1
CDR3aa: CASSLWTTPQGGLYEQYF
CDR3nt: TGTGCCAGCAGCTTATGGACAACCCCACAGGGGGGACTCTACGAGCAGTACTTC

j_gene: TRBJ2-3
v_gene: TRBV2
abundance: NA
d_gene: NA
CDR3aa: CASSPLGLSSTDTQYF
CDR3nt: TGTGCCAGCAGCCCACTTGGGTTATCTAGCACAGATACGCAGTATTTT